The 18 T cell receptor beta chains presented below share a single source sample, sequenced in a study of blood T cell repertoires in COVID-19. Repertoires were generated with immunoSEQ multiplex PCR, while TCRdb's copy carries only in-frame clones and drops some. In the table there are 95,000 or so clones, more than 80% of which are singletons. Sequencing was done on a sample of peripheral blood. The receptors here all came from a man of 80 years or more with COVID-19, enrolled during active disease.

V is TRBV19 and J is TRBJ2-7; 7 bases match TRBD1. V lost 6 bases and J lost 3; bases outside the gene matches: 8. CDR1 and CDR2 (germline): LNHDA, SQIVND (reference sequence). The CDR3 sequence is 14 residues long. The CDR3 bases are TGTGCCAGTAGAGGACGAGGGGGCGGCTACGAGCAGTACTTC. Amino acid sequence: CASRGRGGGYEQYF.

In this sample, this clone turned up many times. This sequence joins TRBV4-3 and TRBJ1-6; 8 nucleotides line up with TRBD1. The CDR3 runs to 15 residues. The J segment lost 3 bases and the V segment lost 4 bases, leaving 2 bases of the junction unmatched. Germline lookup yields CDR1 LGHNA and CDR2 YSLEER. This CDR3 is CASSPGTGYNSPLHF. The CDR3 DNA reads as TGCGCCAGCAGCCCAGGGACAGGCTATAATTCACCCCTCCACTTT.

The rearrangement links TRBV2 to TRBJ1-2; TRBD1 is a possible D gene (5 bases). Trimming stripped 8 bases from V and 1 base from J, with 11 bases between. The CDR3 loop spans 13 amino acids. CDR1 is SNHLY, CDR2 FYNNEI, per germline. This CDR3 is CASRRGVNYGYTF. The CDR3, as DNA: TGTGCCAGCCGAAGGGGTGTTAACTATGGCTACACCTTC.

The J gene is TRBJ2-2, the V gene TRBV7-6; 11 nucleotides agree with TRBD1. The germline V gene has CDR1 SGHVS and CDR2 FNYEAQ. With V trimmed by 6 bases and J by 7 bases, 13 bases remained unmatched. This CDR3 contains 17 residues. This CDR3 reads CASSFPPDRGPGGELFF. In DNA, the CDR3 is TGTGCCAGCAGTTTCCCTCCGGACAGGGGGCCGGGCGGGGAGCTGTTTTTT.

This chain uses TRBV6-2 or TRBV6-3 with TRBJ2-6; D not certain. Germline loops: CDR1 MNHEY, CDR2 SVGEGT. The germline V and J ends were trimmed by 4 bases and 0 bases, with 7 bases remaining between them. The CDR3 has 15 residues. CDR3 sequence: CASSSVDSGANVLTF. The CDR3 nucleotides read TGTGCCAGCAGTTCGGTTGACTCTGGGGCCAACGTCCTGACTTTC.

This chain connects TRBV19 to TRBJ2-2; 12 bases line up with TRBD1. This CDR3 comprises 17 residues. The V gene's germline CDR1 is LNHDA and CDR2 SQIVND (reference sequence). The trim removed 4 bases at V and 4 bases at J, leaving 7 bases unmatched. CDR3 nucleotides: TGTGCCAGTAGTACCTCTCCGGGACAGGGGGCCACCGGGGAGCTGTTTTTT. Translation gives CASSTSPGQGATGELFF.

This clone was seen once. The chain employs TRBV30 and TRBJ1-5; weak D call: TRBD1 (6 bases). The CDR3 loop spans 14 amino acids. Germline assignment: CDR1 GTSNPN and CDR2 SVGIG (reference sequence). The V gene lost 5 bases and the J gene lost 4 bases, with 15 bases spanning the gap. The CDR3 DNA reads TGTGCCTGGGCCTCCGGGACACAAAATCAGCCCCAGCATTTT. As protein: CAWASGTQNQPQHF.

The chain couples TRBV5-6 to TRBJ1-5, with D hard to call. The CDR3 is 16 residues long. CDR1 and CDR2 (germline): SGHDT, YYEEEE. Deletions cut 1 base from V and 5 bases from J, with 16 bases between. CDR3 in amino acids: CASSLRVGSGDQPQHF. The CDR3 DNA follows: TGTGCCAGCAGCTTGAGAGTGGGCTCCGGGGATCAGCCCCAGCATTTT.

CDR3 nucleotides: TGTGCCAGCAGCTTCGGAACTAGGTTTGGCGAGCAGTACTTC. It is translated as CASSFGTRFGEQYF. The chain carries TRBV9 and TRBJ2-7; TRBD2 might be the D (5 bases). Trimming left V 4 bases short and J 6 bases short, with 17 bases between. The CDR3 length is 14 residues. Germline CDR1 reads SGDLS; CDR2 reads YYNGEE.

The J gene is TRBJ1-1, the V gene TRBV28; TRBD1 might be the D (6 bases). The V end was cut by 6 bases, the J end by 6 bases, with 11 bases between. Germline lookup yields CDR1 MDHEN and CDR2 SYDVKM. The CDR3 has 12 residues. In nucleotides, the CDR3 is TGTGCCAGCAGCCAAGGGGGGGCTGAAGCTTTCTTT. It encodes CASSQGGAEAFF.

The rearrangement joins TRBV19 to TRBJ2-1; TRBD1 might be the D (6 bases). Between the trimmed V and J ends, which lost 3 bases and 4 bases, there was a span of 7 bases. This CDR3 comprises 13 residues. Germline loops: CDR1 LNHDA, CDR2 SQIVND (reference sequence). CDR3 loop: CASSIGQYNEQFF. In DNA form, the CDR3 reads TGTGCCAGTAGTATCGGACAGTACAATGAGCAGTTCTTC.

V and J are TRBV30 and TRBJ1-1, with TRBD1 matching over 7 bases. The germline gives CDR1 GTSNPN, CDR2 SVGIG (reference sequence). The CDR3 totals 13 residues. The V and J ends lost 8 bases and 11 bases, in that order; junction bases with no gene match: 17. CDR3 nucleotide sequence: TGTGCCCTGGAGTTTCCAGGGGGGTGGTATGCTTTCTTT. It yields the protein CALEFPGGWYAFF.

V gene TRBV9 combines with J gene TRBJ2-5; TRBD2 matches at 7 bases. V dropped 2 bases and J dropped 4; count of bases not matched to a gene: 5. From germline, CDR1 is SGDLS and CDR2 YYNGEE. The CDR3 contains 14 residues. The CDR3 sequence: CASSVRLAGETQYF. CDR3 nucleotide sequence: TGTGCCAGCAGCGTCCGACTAGCAGGAGAGACCCAGTACTTC.

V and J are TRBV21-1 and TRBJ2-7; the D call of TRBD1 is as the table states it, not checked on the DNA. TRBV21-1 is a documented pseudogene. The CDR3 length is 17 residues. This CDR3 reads CASSKGRSGQRSYEQYF. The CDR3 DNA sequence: TGTGCCAGCAGCAAAGGACGGTCGGGACAGAGGTCCTACGAGCAGTACTTC.

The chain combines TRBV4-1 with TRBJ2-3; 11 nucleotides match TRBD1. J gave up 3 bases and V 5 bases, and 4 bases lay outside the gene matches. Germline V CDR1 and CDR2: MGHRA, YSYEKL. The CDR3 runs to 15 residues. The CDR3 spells CASSLDRGQTDTQYF. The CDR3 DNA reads TGCGCCAGCAGCTTGGACAGGGGGCAAACAGATACGCAGTATTTT.

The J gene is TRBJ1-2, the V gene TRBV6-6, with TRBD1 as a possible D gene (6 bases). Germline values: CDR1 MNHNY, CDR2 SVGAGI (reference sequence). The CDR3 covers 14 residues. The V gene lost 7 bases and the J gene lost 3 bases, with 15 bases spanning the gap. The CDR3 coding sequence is TGTGCCAGCATAGTCCCCGGACAGTACTATGGCTACACCTTC. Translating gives CASIVPGQYYGYTF.

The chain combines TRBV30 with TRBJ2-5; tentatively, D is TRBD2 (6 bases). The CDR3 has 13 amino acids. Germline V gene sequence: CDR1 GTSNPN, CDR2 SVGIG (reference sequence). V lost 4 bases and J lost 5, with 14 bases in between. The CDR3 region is CAWKSLARETQYF. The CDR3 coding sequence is TGTGCCTGGAAGTCACTAGCTCGGGAGACCCAGTACTTC.

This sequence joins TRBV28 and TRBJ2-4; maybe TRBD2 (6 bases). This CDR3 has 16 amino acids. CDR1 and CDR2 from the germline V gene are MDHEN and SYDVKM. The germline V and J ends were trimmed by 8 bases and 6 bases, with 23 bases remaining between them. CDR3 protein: CASASAGFRVLNIQYF. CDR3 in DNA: TGTGCCAGCGCCTCGGCGGGGTTCCGGGTCCTAAACATTCAGTACTTC.